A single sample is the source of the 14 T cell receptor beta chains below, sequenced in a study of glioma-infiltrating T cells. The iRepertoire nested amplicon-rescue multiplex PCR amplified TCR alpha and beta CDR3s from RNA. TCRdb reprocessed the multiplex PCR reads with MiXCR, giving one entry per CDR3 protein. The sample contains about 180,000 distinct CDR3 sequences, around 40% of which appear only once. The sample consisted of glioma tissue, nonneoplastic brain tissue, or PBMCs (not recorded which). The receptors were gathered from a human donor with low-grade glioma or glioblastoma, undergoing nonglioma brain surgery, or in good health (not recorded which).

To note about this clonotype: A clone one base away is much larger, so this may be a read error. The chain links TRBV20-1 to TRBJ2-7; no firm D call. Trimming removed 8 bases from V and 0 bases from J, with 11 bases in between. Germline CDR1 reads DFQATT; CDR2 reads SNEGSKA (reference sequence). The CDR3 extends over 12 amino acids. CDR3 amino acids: CSSWDTSYEQYF. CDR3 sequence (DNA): TGCAGTTCTTGGGATACCTCCTACGAGCAGTACTTC.

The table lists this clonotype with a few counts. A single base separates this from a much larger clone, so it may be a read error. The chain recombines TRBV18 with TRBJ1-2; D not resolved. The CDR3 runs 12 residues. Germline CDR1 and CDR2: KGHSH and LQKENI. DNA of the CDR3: TGTGCCAGCTCATCGTATAACTATGGCCACACCTTC. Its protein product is CASSSYNYGHTF.

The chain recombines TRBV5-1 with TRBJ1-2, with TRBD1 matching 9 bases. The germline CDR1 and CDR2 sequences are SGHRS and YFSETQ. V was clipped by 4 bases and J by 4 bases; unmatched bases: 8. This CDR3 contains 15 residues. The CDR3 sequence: CASSGTQGAGYGYTF. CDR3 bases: TGCGCCAGCAGCGGAACACAGGGGGCAGGCTATGGCTACACCTTC.

The CDR3 nucleotides are TGCGCCAGCAGTGAGACCGACCGTGGACAAGAGACCCAGTACTTC. Amino acids: CASSETDRGQETQYF. The chain joins TRBV10-2 to TRBJ2-5, with D unresolved. Trimming took off 2 bases at V and 2 bases at J, with 12 bases between the two ends. Germline V lookup: CDR1 WSHSY, CDR2 SAAADI. CDR3 size: 15 residues.

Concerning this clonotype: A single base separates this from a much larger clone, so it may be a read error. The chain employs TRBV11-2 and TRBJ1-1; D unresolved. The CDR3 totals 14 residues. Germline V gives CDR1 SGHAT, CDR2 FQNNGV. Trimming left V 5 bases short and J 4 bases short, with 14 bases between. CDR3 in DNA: TGTGCCAGCAGCCCTGACATGGGTATCACTGAAGCTTTCTTT. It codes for CASSPDMGITEAFF.

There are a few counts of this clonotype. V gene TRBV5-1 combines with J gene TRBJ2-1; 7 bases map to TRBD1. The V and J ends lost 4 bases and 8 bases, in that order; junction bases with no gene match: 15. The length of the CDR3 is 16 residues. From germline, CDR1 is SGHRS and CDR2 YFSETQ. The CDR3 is CASSGVTGTAKYEQFF. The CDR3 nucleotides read TGCGCCAGCAGCGGGGTCACCGGGACAGCGAAGTATGAGCAGTTCTTC.

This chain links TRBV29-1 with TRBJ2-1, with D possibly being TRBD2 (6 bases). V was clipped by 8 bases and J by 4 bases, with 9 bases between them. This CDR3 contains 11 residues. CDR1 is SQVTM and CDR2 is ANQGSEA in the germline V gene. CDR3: CSSGGYNEQFF. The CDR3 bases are TGCAGCTCTGGGGGGTACAATGAGCAGTTCTTC.

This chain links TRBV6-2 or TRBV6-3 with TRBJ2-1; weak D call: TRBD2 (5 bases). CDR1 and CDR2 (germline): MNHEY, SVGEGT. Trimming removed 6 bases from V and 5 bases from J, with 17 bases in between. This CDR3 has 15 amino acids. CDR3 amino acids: CASSQAVFLNNEQFF. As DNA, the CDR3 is TGTGCCAGCAGCCAAGCGGTGTTTTTAAACAATGAGCAGTTCTTC.

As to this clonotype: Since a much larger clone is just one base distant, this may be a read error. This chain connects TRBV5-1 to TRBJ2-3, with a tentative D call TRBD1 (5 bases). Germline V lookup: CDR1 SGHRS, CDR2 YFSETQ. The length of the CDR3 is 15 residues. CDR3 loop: CASSLTGFSKDTQYF. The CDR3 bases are TGCGCCAGCAGCTTGACAGGATTTAGCAAAGATACGCAGTATTTT.

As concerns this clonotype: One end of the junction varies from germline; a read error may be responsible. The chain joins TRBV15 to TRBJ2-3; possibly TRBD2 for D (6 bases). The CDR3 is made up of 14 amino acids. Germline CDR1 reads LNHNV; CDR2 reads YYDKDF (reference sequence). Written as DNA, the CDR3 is TGTGCCACCAGAGGTCCTAGCGCCCCAGATACGAAGTATTTT. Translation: CATRGPSAPDTKYF.

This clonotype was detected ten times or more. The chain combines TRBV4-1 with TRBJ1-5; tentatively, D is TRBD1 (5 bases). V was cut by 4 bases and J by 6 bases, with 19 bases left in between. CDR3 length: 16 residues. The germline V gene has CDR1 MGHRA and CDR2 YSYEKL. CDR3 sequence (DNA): TGCGCCAGCAGCCCCGCGGGGAGGGCCGGGACTCAGCCCCAGCATTTT. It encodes CASSPAGRAGTQPQHF.

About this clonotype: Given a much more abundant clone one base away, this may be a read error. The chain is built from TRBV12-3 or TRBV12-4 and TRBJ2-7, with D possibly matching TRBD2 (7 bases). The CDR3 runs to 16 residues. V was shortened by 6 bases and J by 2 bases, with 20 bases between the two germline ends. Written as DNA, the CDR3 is TGTGCCAGCAGACGTAGGGGGGGAGGACAAGCCTACGAGCAGTACTTC. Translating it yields CASRRRGGGQAYEQYF.

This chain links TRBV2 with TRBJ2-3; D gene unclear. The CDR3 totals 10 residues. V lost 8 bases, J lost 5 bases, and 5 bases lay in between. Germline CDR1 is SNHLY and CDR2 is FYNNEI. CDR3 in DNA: TGTGCCAGCGAGGAAGATACGCAGTATTTT. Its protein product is CASEEDTQYF. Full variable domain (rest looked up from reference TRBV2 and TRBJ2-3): EPEVTQTPSHQVTQMGQEVILRCVPISNHLYFYWYRQILGQKVEFLVSFYNNEISEKSEIFDDQFSVERPDGSNFTLKIRSTKLEDSAMYFCASEEDTQYFGPGTRLTVL.

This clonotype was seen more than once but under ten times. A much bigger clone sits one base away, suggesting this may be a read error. DNA of the CDR3: TGCAGTGCAAGTATCACCCTCAGGGACTATGGCTACACCTTC. Amino acids: CSASITLRDYGYTF. This sequence joins TRBV20-1 and TRBJ1-2; D possibly corresponds to TRBD1 (5 bases). Trimming pared 6 bases from V and 3 bases from J, leaving 17 bases between. The CDR3 length is 14 residues. Germline V gene sequence: CDR1 DFQATT, CDR2 SNEGSKA (reference sequence).